Sequencing of this T cell receptor beta chain was carried out in a study of cytotoxic CD8 clonotypes in ibrutinib-treated CLL. The V gene's germline CDR1 is LNHDA and CDR2 SQIVND (reference sequence). V shed 5 bases and J shed 3 bases, with 11 bases lying between them. The length of the CDR3 is 14 residues. TCRdb's table, derived via immunoSEQ multiplex PCR, lists solely in-frame clones and lacks some. The data hold 25,000 to 30,000 clones, with 55% to 75% observed a single time. Study-level findings and limits: Treatment left the uncommon public clonotypes either contracted or stable in frequency.

A remark on this clone: No antigen is known for it.

The source of this sequence is a human donor with chronic lymphocytic leukemia. This specimen consisted of PBMCs, obtained after 24 months of ibrutinib treatment. V is TRBV19 and J is TRBJ1-3; no reliable D call. CDR3 loop: CASSVKTYGNTIYF. The DNA for the CDR3 is TGTGCCAGTAGTGTAAAGACATATGGAAACACCATATATTTT.